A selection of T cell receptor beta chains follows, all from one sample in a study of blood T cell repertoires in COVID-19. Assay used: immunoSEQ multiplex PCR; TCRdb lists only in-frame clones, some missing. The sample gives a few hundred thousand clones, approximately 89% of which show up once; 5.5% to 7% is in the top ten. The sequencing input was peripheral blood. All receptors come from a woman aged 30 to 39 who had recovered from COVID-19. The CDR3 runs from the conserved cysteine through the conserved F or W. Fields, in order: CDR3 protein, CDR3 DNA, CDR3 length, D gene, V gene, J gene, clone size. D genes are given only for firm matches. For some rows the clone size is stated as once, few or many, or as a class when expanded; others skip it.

cdr3_aa: CASSLGATNTGELFF; cdr3_nt: TGTGCCAGCAGCTTAGGAGCTACGAACACCGGGGAGCTGTTTTTT; cdr3_length: 15; d_call: .; v_call: TRBV7-2; j_call: TRBJ2-2; clone_size: .
cdr3_aa: CAISESRQGGNTIYF; cdr3_nt: TGTGCCATCAGTGAGTCCCGGCAGGGCGGAAACACCATATATTTT; cdr3_length: 15; d_call: .; v_call: TRBV10-3; j_call: TRBJ1-3; clone_size: once
cdr3_aa: CASSRGQVATNEKLFF; cdr3_nt: TGCGCCAGCAGCCGTGGACAGGTCGCAACTAATGAAAAACTGTTTTTT; cdr3_length: 16; d_call: TRBD1; v_call: TRBV4-3; j_call: TRBJ1-4; clone_size: .
cdr3_aa: CASSQQGYEQYF; cdr3_nt: TGTGCCAGCAGCCAACAGGGGTATGAGCAGTACTTC; cdr3_length: 12; d_call: .; v_call: TRBV3-1/TRBV3-2; j_call: TRBJ2-7; clone_size: .
cdr3_aa: CASIQEGLAFF; cdr3_nt: TGTGCCAGTATCCAGGAGGGACTAGCTTTCTTT; cdr3_length: 11; d_call: .; v_call: TRBV19; j_call: TRBJ1-1; clone_size: few
cdr3_aa: CASSPLGQGADGYTF; cdr3_nt: TGTGCCAGCTCACCCCTGGGACAGGGGGCGGATGGCTACACCTTC; cdr3_length: 15; d_call: TRBD1; v_call: TRBV18; j_call: TRBJ1-2; clone_size: .
cdr3_aa: CASSYTTGRITDTQYF; cdr3_nt: TGTGCCAGCAGTTATACGACAGGGAGAATCACAGATACGCAGTATTTT; cdr3_length: 16; d_call: TRBD1; v_call: TRBV6-5; j_call: TRBJ2-3; clone_size: .
cdr3_aa: CASSLGPESPKLFF; cdr3_nt: TGTGCCAGCAGCTTGGGCCCAGAAAGCCCAAAACTGTTTTTT; cdr3_length: 14; d_call: .; v_call: TRBV11-2; j_call: TRBJ1-4; clone_size: once
cdr3_aa: CASRVGQGRAEAFF; cdr3_nt: TGTGCCAGCAGAGTCGGACAGGGGAGGGCTGAAGCTTTCTTT; cdr3_length: 14; d_call: TRBD1; v_call: TRBV2; j_call: TRBJ1-1; clone_size: few
cdr3_aa: CSARTGSGYNEQFF; cdr3_nt: TGCAGCGCCCGGACAGGGAGTGGATACAATGAGCAGTTCTTC; cdr3_length: 14; d_call: TRBD1; v_call: TRBV29-1; j_call: TRBJ2-1; clone_size: .
cdr3_aa: CASSLEGQVYEQYF; cdr3_nt: TGTGCCAGCAGCTTAGAGGGGCAGGTCTACGAGCAGTACTTC; cdr3_length: 14; d_call: .; v_call: TRBV11-1; j_call: TRBJ2-7; clone_size: .
cdr3_aa: CASRKGLAGAVNTGELFF; cdr3_nt: TGCGCCAGCAGAAAAGGACTAGCGGGGGCCGTGAACACCGGGGAGCTGTTTTTT; cdr3_length: 18; d_call: TRBD2; v_call: TRBV5-1; j_call: TRBJ2-2; clone_size: .
cdr3_aa: CASSPSSTGELFF; cdr3_nt: TGTGCCAGCAGTCCCTCCTCCACCGGGGAGCTGTTTTTT; cdr3_length: 13; d_call: .; v_call: TRBV27; j_call: TRBJ2-2; clone_size: .
cdr3_aa: CATREQRGYNEQFF; cdr3_nt: TGTGCCACCAGAGAGCAGCGGGGATACAATGAGCAGTTCTTC; cdr3_length: 14; d_call: TRBD2; v_call: TRBV15; j_call: TRBJ2-1; clone_size: .
cdr3_aa: CASSLPGLPWEQYF; cdr3_nt: TGTGCCAGCAGCTTACCGGGACTGCCGTGGGAGCAGTACTTC; cdr3_length: 14; d_call: .; v_call: TRBV7-8; j_call: TRBJ2-7; clone_size: .
cdr3_aa: CASSITGAAAKNIQYF; cdr3_nt: TGTGCCAGCAGCATTACAGGGGCGGCGGCCAAAAACATTCAGTACTTC; cdr3_length: 16; d_call: TRBD1; v_call: TRBV7-9; j_call: TRBJ2-4; clone_size: .
cdr3_aa: CASSLLGQGRTEAFF; cdr3_nt: TGTGCCAGCAGTCTCCTAGGACAGGGGAGGACTGAAGCTTTCTTT; cdr3_length: 15; d_call: TRBD1; v_call: TRBV27; j_call: TRBJ1-1; clone_size: .
cdr3_aa: CASSQTGSGNTIYF; cdr3_nt: TGTGCCAGCAGCCAAACAGGGTCAGGAAACACCATATATTTT; cdr3_length: 14; d_call: .; v_call: TRBV3-1/TRBV3-2; j_call: TRBJ1-3; clone_size: .
cdr3_aa: CASTYGGGRSYEQYF; cdr3_nt: TGTGCCAGCACCTACGGGGGGGGTAGATCCTACGAGCAGTACTTC; cdr3_length: 15; d_call: TRBD2; v_call: TRBV6-5; j_call: TRBJ2-7; clone_size: .
cdr3_aa: CASSPKGSKGFF; cdr3_nt: TGCGCCAGCAGCCCAAAGGGGTCTAAGGGGTTCTTC; cdr3_length: 12; d_call: .; v_call: TRBV5-1; j_call: TRBJ2-1; clone_size: .
cdr3_aa: CASSLAYNSYGYTF; cdr3_nt: TGCGCCAGCAGCTTGGCCTATAACAGCTATGGCTACACCTTC; cdr3_length: 14; d_call: .; v_call: TRBV5-1; j_call: TRBJ1-2; clone_size: .
cdr3_aa: CASSLGSGSYNEQFF; cdr3_nt: TGCGCCAGCAGCTTGGGTAGCGGCTCCTACAATGAGCAGTTCTTC; cdr3_length: 15; d_call: .; v_call: TRBV5-1; j_call: TRBJ2-1; clone_size: .
cdr3_aa: CASSQATGEGDQPQHF; cdr3_nt: TGTGCCAGCAGCCAAGCAACAGGGGAAGGCGATCAGCCCCAGCATTTT; cdr3_length: 16; d_call: TRBD1; v_call: TRBV4-2; j_call: TRBJ1-5; clone_size: .
cdr3_aa: CASRRPGRGNTEAFF; cdr3_nt: TGTGCCAGCAGGCGTCCGGGGAGGGGGAACACTGAAGCTTTCTTT; cdr3_length: 15; d_call: .; v_call: TRBV11-2; j_call: TRBJ1-1; clone_size: .
cdr3_aa: CASSIWVSGVQPQHF; cdr3_nt: TGTGCCAGTAGTATTTGGGTAAGCGGGGTTCAGCCCCAGCATTTT; cdr3_length: 15; d_call: .; v_call: TRBV19; j_call: TRBJ1-5; clone_size: .
cdr3_aa: CASRDPGQGFSSPLHF; cdr3_nt: TGTGCCAGCAGGGACCCGGGACAGGGGTTTTCTTCACCCCTCCACTTT; cdr3_length: 16; d_call: TRBD1; v_call: TRBV5-5; j_call: TRBJ1-6; clone_size: .
cdr3_aa: CASGRDRAAGNTIYF; cdr3_nt: TGTGCCAGCGGTCGGGACAGGGCGGCTGGAAACACCATATATTTT; cdr3_length: 15; d_call: TRBD1; v_call: TRBV6-5; j_call: TRBJ1-3; clone_size: .
cdr3_aa: CASSVQGGETGYGYTF; cdr3_nt: TGTGCCAGCAGTGTCCAGGGGGGCGAAACGGGCTATGGCTACACCTTC; cdr3_length: 16; d_call: TRBD1; v_call: TRBV6-1; j_call: TRBJ1-2; clone_size: .
cdr3_aa: CATQPEGAFGEKLFF; cdr3_nt: TGTGCCACCCAACCTGAGGGGGCTTTTGGGGAAAAACTGTTTTTT; cdr3_length: 15; d_call: TRBD1; v_call: TRBV19; j_call: TRBJ1-4; clone_size: .
cdr3_aa: CAWKRVVTEAFF; cdr3_nt: TGTGCCTGGAAGAGGGTCGTAACTGAAGCTTTCTTT; cdr3_length: 12; d_call: .; v_call: TRBV30; j_call: TRBJ1-1; clone_size: few
cdr3_aa: CSVAKRGAEEDTQYF; cdr3_nt: TGCAGCGTAGCTAAGCGGGGGGCCGAGGAAGATACGCAGTATTTT; cdr3_length: 15; d_call: TRBD2; v_call: TRBV29-1; j_call: TRBJ2-3; clone_size: .
cdr3_aa: CASSQSTSSINQPQHF; cdr3_nt: TGCGCCAGCAGCCAATCTACTTCCTCTATCAATCAGCCCCAGCATTTT; cdr3_length: 16; d_call: .; v_call: TRBV4-1; j_call: TRBJ1-5; clone_size: few
cdr3_aa: CAISETGYTGELFF; cdr3_nt: TGTGCCATCAGTGAGACGGGTTACACCGGGGAGCTGTTTTTT; cdr3_length: 14; d_call: .; v_call: TRBV10-3; j_call: TRBJ2-2; clone_size: .
cdr3_aa: CASSVDSGMDYGYTF; cdr3_nt: TGTGCCAGCAGCGTAGACTCGGGGATGGACTATGGCTACACCTTC; cdr3_length: 15; d_call: .; v_call: TRBV9; j_call: TRBJ1-2; clone_size: .
cdr3_aa: CASSRGGTQYF; cdr3_nt: TGTGCCAGCAGTCGGGGGGGCACCCAGTACTTC; cdr3_length: 11; d_call: TRBD2; v_call: TRBV4-2; j_call: TRBJ2-5; clone_size: .
cdr3_aa: CASSAFPGLYRDYGYTF; cdr3_nt: TGTGCCAGCAGCGCCTTTCCGGGCCTCTACAGGGACTATGGCTACACCTTC; cdr3_length: 17; d_call: .; v_call: TRBV9; j_call: TRBJ1-2; clone_size: .
cdr3_aa: CASSYGDRVRAFF; cdr3_nt: TGTGCCAGCAGTTACGGAGACAGGGTGAGGGCTTTCTTT; cdr3_length: 13; d_call: TRBD1; v_call: TRBV6-5; j_call: TRBJ1-1; clone_size: .
cdr3_aa: CASSQFDRNTEAFF; cdr3_nt: TGTGCCAGCAGCCAATTCGACAGGAACACTGAAGCTTTCTTT; cdr3_length: 14; d_call: .; v_call: TRBV5-4; j_call: TRBJ1-1; clone_size: .
cdr3_aa: CASSTGLRAQSPNTEAFF; cdr3_nt: TGTGCCAGCAGTACAGGGTTAAGGGCCCAGTCCCCGAACACTGAAGCTTTCTTT; cdr3_length: 18; d_call: .; v_call: TRBV5-6; j_call: TRBJ1-1; clone_size: .
cdr3_aa: CSVDRGIETQYF; cdr3_nt: TGCAGCGTTGACAGAGGGATTGAGACCCAGTACTTC; cdr3_length: 12; d_call: .; v_call: TRBV29-1; j_call: TRBJ2-5; clone_size: .
cdr3_aa: CASSLGTEHINEAFF; cdr3_nt: TGTGCCAGTAGTCTCGGGACAGAACACATAAATGAAGCTTTCTTT; cdr3_length: 15; d_call: TRBD1; v_call: TRBV19; j_call: TRBJ1-1; clone_size: .
cdr3_aa: CASSPHGLIQGDTQYF; cdr3_nt: TGTGCCAGCAGCCCCCATGGATTAATACAGGGAGATACGCAGTATTTT; cdr3_length: 16; d_call: .; v_call: TRBV7-2; j_call: TRBJ2-3; clone_size: .
cdr3_aa: CASSYRGDRTDTQYF; cdr3_nt: TGTGCCAGCAGTTACAGGGGGGACCGCACAGATACGCAGTATTTT; cdr3_length: 15; d_call: TRBD1; v_call: TRBV2; j_call: TRBJ2-3; clone_size: once
cdr3_aa: CASSLESGFNEKLFF; cdr3_nt: TGCGCCAGCAGCTTGGAATCAGGGTTTAATGAAAAACTGTTTTTT; cdr3_length: 15; d_call: .; v_call: TRBV5-1; j_call: TRBJ1-4; clone_size: .
cdr3_aa: CASSLTGWGTEAFF; cdr3_nt: TGTGCCAGCAGCTTGACAGGATGGGGCACTGAAGCTTTCTTT; cdr3_length: 14; d_call: .; v_call: TRBV5-4; j_call: TRBJ1-1; clone_size: few
cdr3_aa: CASSEWTGPNPGQLGQETQYF; cdr3_nt: TGTGCCAGCAGTGAATGGACAGGGCCTAATCCGGGGCAACTCGGACAAGAGACCCAGTACTTC; cdr3_length: 21; d_call: TRBD1; v_call: TRBV2; j_call: TRBJ2-5; clone_size: once
cdr3_aa: CASSSGQGWSNQPQHF; cdr3_nt: TGTGCCAGCAGCTCGGGACAGGGTTGGAGCAATCAGCCCCAGCATTTT; cdr3_length: 16; d_call: TRBD1; v_call: TRBV7-9; j_call: TRBJ1-5; clone_size: .
cdr3_aa: CASSSPVGQGVYEQYF; cdr3_nt: TGTGCCAGCAGTTCTCCGGTAGGACAGGGCGTATACGAGCAGTACTTC; cdr3_length: 16; d_call: TRBD1; v_call: TRBV6-5; j_call: TRBJ2-7; clone_size: .
cdr3_aa: CASSVYDSPKSEQYF; cdr3_nt: TGTGCCAGCAGCGTATACGACAGTCCTAAGAGTGAGCAGTACTTC; cdr3_length: 15; d_call: .; v_call: TRBV9; j_call: TRBJ2-7; clone_size: .
cdr3_aa: CASSIQSVQNTEAFF; cdr3_nt: TGTGCCAGCAGTATCCAATCGGTGCAGAACACTGAAGCTTTCTTT; cdr3_length: 15; d_call: .; v_call: TRBV28; j_call: TRBJ1-1; clone_size: once
cdr3_aa: CASSQDNRGSNEKLFF; cdr3_nt: TGCGCCAGCAGCCAAGATAACAGGGGGTCTAATGAAAAACTGTTTTTT; cdr3_length: 16; d_call: TRBD1; v_call: TRBV4-3; j_call: TRBJ1-4; clone_size: .
cdr3_aa: CAISDHVRNSYEQYF; cdr3_nt: TGTGCCATCAGTGACCACGTGAGAAACTCCTACGAGCAGTACTTC; cdr3_length: 15; d_call: .; v_call: TRBV10-3; j_call: TRBJ2-7; clone_size: once
cdr3_aa: CASSKTGDYTF; cdr3_nt: TGTGCCAGCTCAAAGACAGGGGACTACACCTTC; cdr3_length: 11; d_call: TRBD1; v_call: TRBV18; j_call: TRBJ1-2; clone_size: .
cdr3_aa: CASHGQIQETQYF; cdr3_nt: TGTGCCAGCCACGGACAGATTCAAGAGACCCAGTACTTC; cdr3_length: 13; d_call: .; v_call: TRBV6-6; j_call: TRBJ2-5; clone_size: .
cdr3_aa: CASRGQSSYEQYF; cdr3_nt: TGTGCCAGTAGGGGACAGTCCTCCTACGAGCAGTACTTC; cdr3_length: 13; d_call: TRBD1; v_call: TRBV19; j_call: TRBJ2-7; clone_size: few
cdr3_aa: CASSWSGLTVGNEQFF; cdr3_nt: TGTGCCAGCAGCTGGTCGGGACTGACGGTCGGCAATGAGCAGTTCTTC; cdr3_length: 16; d_call: .; v_call: TRBV5-8; j_call: TRBJ2-1; clone_size: .
cdr3_aa: CASSYLNEKLFF; cdr3_nt: TGTGCCAGCAGTTATCTCAATGAAAAACTGTTTTTT; cdr3_length: 12; d_call: .; v_call: TRBV6-6; j_call: TRBJ1-4; clone_size: .
cdr3_aa: CATLVRGEGRPYEQYF; cdr3_nt: TGTGCCACCCTAGTTCGAGGGGAGGGTAGGCCCTACGAGCAGTACTTC; cdr3_length: 16; d_call: TRBD2; v_call: TRBV28; j_call: TRBJ2-7; clone_size: .
cdr3_aa: CASSVGWELRSEQYF; cdr3_nt: TGTGCCAGCAGCGTAGGGTGGGAGCTTCGCTCCGAGCAGTACTTC; cdr3_length: 15; d_call: .; v_call: TRBV9; j_call: TRBJ2-7; clone_size: .